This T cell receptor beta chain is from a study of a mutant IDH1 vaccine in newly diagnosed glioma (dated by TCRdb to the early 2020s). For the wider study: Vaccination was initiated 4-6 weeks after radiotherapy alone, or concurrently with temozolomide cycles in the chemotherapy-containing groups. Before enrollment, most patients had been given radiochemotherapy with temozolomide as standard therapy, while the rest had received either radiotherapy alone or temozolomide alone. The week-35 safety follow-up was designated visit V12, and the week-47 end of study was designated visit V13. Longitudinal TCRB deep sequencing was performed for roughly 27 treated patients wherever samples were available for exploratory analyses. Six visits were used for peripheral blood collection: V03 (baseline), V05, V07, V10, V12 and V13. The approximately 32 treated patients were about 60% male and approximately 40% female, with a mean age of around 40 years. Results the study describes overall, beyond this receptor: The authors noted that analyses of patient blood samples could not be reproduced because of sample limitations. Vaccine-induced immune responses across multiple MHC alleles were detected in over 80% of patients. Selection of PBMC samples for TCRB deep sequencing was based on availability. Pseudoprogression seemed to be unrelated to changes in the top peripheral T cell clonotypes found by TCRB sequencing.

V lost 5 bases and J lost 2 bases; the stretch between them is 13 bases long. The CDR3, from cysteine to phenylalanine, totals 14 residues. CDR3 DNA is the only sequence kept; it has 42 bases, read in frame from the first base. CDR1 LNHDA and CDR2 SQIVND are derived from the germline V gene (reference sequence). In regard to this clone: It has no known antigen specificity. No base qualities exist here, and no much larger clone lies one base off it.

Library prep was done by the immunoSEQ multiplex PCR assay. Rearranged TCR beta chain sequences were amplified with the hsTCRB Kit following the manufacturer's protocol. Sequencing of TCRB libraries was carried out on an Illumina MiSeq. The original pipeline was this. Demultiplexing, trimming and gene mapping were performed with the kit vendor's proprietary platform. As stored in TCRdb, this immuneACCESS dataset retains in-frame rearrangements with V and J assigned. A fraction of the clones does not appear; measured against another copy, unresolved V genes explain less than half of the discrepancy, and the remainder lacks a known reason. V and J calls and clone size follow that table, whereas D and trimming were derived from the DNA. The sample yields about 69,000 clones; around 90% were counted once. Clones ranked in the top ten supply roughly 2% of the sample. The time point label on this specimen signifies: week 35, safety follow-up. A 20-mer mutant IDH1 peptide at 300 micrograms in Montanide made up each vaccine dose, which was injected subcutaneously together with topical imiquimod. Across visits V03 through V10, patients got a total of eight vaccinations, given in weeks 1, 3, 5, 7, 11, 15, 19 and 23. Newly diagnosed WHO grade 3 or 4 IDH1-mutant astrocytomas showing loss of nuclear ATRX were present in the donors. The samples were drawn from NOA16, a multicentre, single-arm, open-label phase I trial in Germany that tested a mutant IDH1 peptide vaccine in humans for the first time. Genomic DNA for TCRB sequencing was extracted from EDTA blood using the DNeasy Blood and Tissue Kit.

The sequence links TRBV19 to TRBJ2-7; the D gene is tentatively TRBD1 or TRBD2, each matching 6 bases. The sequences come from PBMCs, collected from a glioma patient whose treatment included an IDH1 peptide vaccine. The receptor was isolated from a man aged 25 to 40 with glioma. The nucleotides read TGTGCCAGTAGTTCTACGCGGGACACCTACGAGCAGTACTTC. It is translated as CASSSTRDTYEQYF.